This is a list of T cell receptor beta chains from one sample in a study of OX40 agonist ivuxolimab in advanced cancers. Some clones are missing from TCRdb's copy, which holds only in-frame ones; the method was immunoSEQ multiplex PCR. Of approximately 74,000 clones in the sample, 85% are singletons; the top ten hold 0.5% to 0.55%. The material was CD4+ or CD8+ T cells sorted from blood, obtained in a trial of the OX40 agonist ivuxolimab. The source is an adult with an advanced solid tumor such as melanoma, head and neck, liver or kidney cancer. Each CDR3 is given without its conserved first and last residue. Rows may omit the clone size; those that give it use once, few, many or a size class.

TRBV13 | . | 11 | ASSLSERGTQY
TRBV29-1 | . | 12 | SVEGGSAQETQY
TRBV4-2 | . | 12 | ASSQGGDVEKLF
TRBV19 | few | 10 | ASRDLNSPLH
TRBV30 | . | 11 | ACSRGRDYEQY
TRBV19 | . | 12 | ASSTSQGALGAF
TRBV28 | . | 12 | ASLIGVSNQPQH
TRBV15 | . | 11 | ATSRPGNQPQH
TRBV5-4 | . | 14 | ASSWFRGTAYYEQY
TRBV19 | . | 12 | ASSGGRGYNEQF
TRBV27 | . | 10 | ASRSLDYEQY
TRBV6-6 | . | 13 | ASSTNRGTFYGYT
TRBV6-5 | . | 12 | ASSQTGAPYGYT
TRBV6-1 | . | 11 | ASNYGQGDTQY
TRBV6-6 | . | 11 | ASSYRVNTEAF
TRBV5-1 | . | 14 | ASSLGLDRGTSPLH
TRBV5-1 | . | 11 | ASSLGSNQPQH
TRBV18 | . | 13 | ASSPDRTGNYEQY
TRBV7-2 | . | 13 | ASSTQGGLGTEAF
TRBV5-1 | . | 15 | ASRPSTGGPSNYGYT
TRBV11-3 | . | 13 | ASSLVWEGLNIQY
TRBV9 | . | 11 | ASSALNEGGYT
TRBV6-6 | . | 13 | ASSPGQFMNTEAF
TRBV2 | . | 11 | ASSTTVTYEQY
TRBV4-1 | once | 13 | ASSQHGTTLYEQY
TRBV4-3 | few | 14 | ASSQLVGRNTGELF
TRBV29-1 | . | 13 | SVGGAGGGEAEAF
TRBV28 | . | 15 | ASRRILETAAQDTQY
TRBV14 | . | 12 | ASSPRQGPYEQY
TRBV5-6 | . | 14 | ASSGPTGTSGNEQF
TRBV4-1 | . | 12 | ASSQVGGPTEQF
TRBV9 | . | 10 | ASSVHYNEQF
TRBV11-2 | . | 12 | ASSLAGGYNEQF
TRBV7-9 | . | 10 | ASSFRYNEQF
TRBV29-1 | . | 11 | SVDLDSSYEQY
TRBV6-6 | few | 11 | ASSTTGAGELF
TRBV28 | once | 14 | ASSPRQGRAQNIQY
TRBV2 | . | 11 | ASSERREYGYT
TRBV7-2 | . | 14 | ASSLGPGAAQETQY
TRBV7-8 | . | 13 | ASSWDRVSGNTIY
TRBV7-9 | . | 12 | ASSLMTVNQPQH
TRBV5-6 | few | 14 | ASSIRTSGGPDTQY
TRBV6-4 | . | 14 | ASSAVGRGARNEQF
TRBV7-2 | . | 11 | ASRGQGGQPQH
TRBV5-1 | . | 11 | ASSLGIVGEAF